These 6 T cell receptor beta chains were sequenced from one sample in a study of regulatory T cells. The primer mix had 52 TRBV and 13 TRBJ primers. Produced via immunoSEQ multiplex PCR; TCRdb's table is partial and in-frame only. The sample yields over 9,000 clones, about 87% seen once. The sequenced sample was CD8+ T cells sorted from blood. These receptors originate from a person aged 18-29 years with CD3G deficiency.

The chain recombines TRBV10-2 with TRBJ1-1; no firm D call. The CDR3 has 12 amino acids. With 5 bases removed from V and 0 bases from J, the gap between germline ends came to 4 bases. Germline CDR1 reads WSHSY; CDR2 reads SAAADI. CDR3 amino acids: CASSQLNTEAFF. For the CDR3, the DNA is TGCGCCAGCAGTCAACTGAACACTGAAGCTTTCTTT.

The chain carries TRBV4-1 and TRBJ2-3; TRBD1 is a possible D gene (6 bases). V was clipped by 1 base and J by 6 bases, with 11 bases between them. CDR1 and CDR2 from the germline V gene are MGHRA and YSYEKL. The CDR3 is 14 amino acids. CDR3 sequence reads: CASSQVGATDTQYF. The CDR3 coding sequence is TGCGCCAGCAGCCAAGTGGGGGCGACGGATACGCAGTATTTT.

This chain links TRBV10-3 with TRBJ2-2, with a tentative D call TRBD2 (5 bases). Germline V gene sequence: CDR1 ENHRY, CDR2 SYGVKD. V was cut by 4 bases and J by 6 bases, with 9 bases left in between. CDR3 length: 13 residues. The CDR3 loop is CAISVRESGELFF. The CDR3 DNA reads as TGTGCCATCAGTGTAAGGGAGTCCGGGGAGCTGTTTTTT.

CDR3 amino acids: CASSLSGGTEAFF. The CDR3 DNA is TGTGCCAGCAGTTTATCTGGTGGCACTGAAGCTTTCTTT. The J gene is TRBJ1-1, the V gene TRBV28; the D is unclear. CDR1 is MDHEN and CDR2 is SYDVKM in the germline V gene. Trimming removed 1 base at V and 4 bases at J, with 7 bases between. The CDR3 runs 13 residues.

The CDR3 reads CASKASGLYNEQFF. CDR3 in DNA: TGTGCCAGCAAGGCTAGCGGGTTATACAATGAGCAGTTCTTC. This rearrangement joins TRBV6-6 to TRBJ2-1, with 8 bases aligning to TRBD2. Germline CDR1 and CDR2: MNHNY and SVGAGI (reference sequence). The CDR3 has 14 amino acids. V lost 7 bases to trimming and J lost 4 bases; unmatched junction nucleotides: 6.

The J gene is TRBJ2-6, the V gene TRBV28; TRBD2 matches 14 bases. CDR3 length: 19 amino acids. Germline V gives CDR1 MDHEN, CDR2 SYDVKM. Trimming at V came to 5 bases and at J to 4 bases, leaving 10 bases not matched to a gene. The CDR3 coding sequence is TGTGCCAGCAGTCCAAGACTAGCGGGAGGGCCATCAGGGGCCAACGTCCTGACTTTC. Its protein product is CASSPRLAGGPSGANVLTF.